This TCR beta chain was documented in a study of identical twins. The CDR3 runs to 14 residues. Deletions cut 10 bases from V and 2 bases from J, with 15 bases between. With template switching, a universal primer site was added, and the cDNA carried unique molecular identifiers. TCRdb ran MiXCR on the 5' RACE reads and lists one entry per CDR3 protein. The sample has hundreds of thousands of distinct CDR3 sequences; roughly 24% are singletons. The data were also submitted as part of a second study, on T cells expressing NK-cell markers. This second study notes: One of eight sequenced donors was HCMV-seronegative; the other seven were seropositive. Roughly 6 of the donors carried dominant NKG2C+ clonotypes that took up about 1.0-8% of their CD8+ T cells. HCMV specificity was not established for the expanded NKG2C+ T cell clones.

The sequence derives from a woman younger than 35 in good health. The sequenced material came from CD4+ T cells sorted from blood. The chain couples TRBV12-3 or TRBV12-4 to TRBJ2-1; maybe TRBD1 (5 bases). CDR3: CATAGQLTYNEQFF. The DNA of the CDR3 is TGTGCCACGGCCGGACAACTAACCTACAATGAGCAGTTCTTC.